Presented here are 25 T cell receptor beta chains from one specimen sequenced in a study of shared clonotypes between healthy human individuals. Clones were sequenced by immunoSEQ multiplex PCR, and TCRdb holds only the in-frame ones, with some missing. The sample yields about 2 million clones, approximately 95% seen once. Naive CD8 cells, CD45RO-negative and positively selected for CCR7, excluded terminally differentiated effector memory CD45RA+ cells. Sequencing was performed on naive CD8+ T cells sorted from blood. These receptors came from a man between 18 and 29 years old in good health.

The V gene is TRBV5-6, the J gene TRBJ1-2, with D possibly TRBD1 on 5 matching bases. Germline loops: CDR1 SGHDT, CDR2 YYEEEE. V gave up 2 bases and J gave up 3 bases, with 17 bases separating them. CDR3 size: 16 residues. The chain's CDR3 is CASSLLPGPADYGYTF. The CDR3 nucleotides read TGTGCCAGCAGCTTACTCCCGGGACCAGCAGACTATGGCTACACCTTC.

V gene TRBV18 combines with J gene TRBJ2-3; TRBD1 matches at 10 bases. The CDR3 consists of 17 residues. V shed 4 bases and J 2 bases; nucleotides not matched to a gene: 9. Germline lookup yields CDR1 KGHSH and CDR2 LQKENI. CDR3 protein: CASSRTFGTGDTDTQYF. The DNA of the CDR3 is TGTGCCAGCTCACGAACTTTCGGGACAGGGGACACAGATACGCAGTATTTT.

The V and J genes are TRBV7-9 and TRBJ2-7; D possibly corresponds to TRBD2 (6 bases). V gave up 1 base and J gave up 6 bases, with 16 bases separating them. Germline values: CDR1 SEHNR, CDR2 FQNEAQ (reference sequence). The CDR3 has 15 residues. The CDR3 region has the DNA TGTGCCAGCAGCTTAGGACTAGGGGAGTACAGCGAGCAGTACTTC. Residues: CASSLGLGEYSEQYF.

The V call is TRBV27, the J call TRBJ2-5, with 8 nucleotides matching TRBD1. Per germline, CDR1 MNHEY and CDR2 SMNVEV (reference sequence). The CDR3 has 14 residues. After removal of 6 bases from V and 1 base from J, the junction contained 4 bases not matched to a gene. This CDR3 is CASSRQGAQETQYF. CDR3 DNA: TGTGCCAGCAGCCGTCAGGGGGCCCAAGAGACCCAGTACTTC.

This clone was seen only once. The V gene is TRBV6-5, the J gene TRBJ1-1, with D unresolved. Germline V gene lookup returns CDR1 MNHEY and CDR2 SVGAGI. The CDR3 sequence is 13 residues long. Trimming pared 8 bases from V and 0 bases from J, leaving 10 bases between. In DNA, the CDR3 is TGTGCCAGCCTAGCTGGGATGAACACTGAAGCTTTCTTT. Its protein is CASLAGMNTEAFF.

This chain connects TRBV4-2 to TRBJ2-3, with 8 bases matching TRBD2. This CDR3 spans 15 amino acids. CDR1 is LGHNA and CDR2 is YNFKEQ in the germline V gene. V lost 1 base and J lost 2; bases outside the gene matches: 2. CDR3 DNA sequence: TGTGCCAGCAGCCAAGTTAGCGGGAACACAGATACGCAGTATTTT. Encoded protein: CASSQVSGNTDTQYF.

The chain couples TRBV14 to TRBJ2-1, with 7 bases identical to TRBD2. After removal of 1 base from V and 3 bases from J, the junction contained 3 bases not matched to a gene. Germline CDR1 SGHDN, CDR2 FVKESK. This CDR3 is built from 15 residues. CDR3 nucleotides: TGTGCCAGCAGCCAAGTGGCTAGCGGCTACAATGAGCAGTTCTTC. Translated: CASSQVASGYNEQFF.

This chain uses TRBV12-5 with TRBJ2-1, with 9 bases fitting TRBD1. Trimming cost V 4 bases and J 8 bases; bases outside gene matches: 9. Germline-derived CDR1 and CDR2 are LGHNT and FRNRAP. This CDR3 is built from 15 residues. The CDR3 loop is CASGSPGQGSDEQFF. CDR3 bases: TGTGCTAGTGGTTCCCCGGGACAGGGAAGCGATGAGCAGTTCTTC. Full variable domain (rest looked up from reference TRBV12-5 and TRBJ2-1): DARVTQTPRHKVTEMGQEVTMRCQPILGHNTVFWYRQTMMQGLELLAYFRNRAPLDDSGMPKDRFSAEMPDATLATLKIQPSEPRDSAVYFCASGSPGQGSDEQFFGPGTRLTVL.

The rearrangement links TRBV6-1 to TRBJ1-5, with D unresolved. The CDR3 extends over 15 amino acids. V lost 1 base, J lost 3 bases, and 10 bases lay in between. Germline V gene sequence: CDR1 MNHNS, CDR2 SASEGT. CDR3 region: CASSEDYSVNQPQHF. The CDR3 nucleotides are TGTGCCAGCAGTGAAGACTACAGCGTCAATCAGCCCCAGCATTTT.

About this clone: Different DNA sequences within this sample yield the same CDR3. This chain joins TRBV27 and TRBJ2-3, with 9 positions matching TRBD2. The CDR3 is 16 residues long. After removal of 1 base from V and 0 bases from J, the junction contained 2 bases not matched to a gene. The V gene's germline CDR1 is MNHEY and CDR2 SMNVEV (reference sequence). CDR3: CASSLLLAGSTDTQYF. The DNA for the CDR3 is TGTGCCAGCAGTTTATTACTAGCGGGTAGCACAGATACGCAGTATTTT.

CDR3 nucleotides: TGTGCCAGCACCGAATTGTTGGACACTGAAGCTTTCTTT. It specifies CASTELLDTEAFF. V gene TRBV25-1 combines with J gene TRBJ1-1; D call uncertain. The CDR3 has 13 residues. Germline V gene sequence: CDR1 MGHDK, CDR2 SYGVNS. Trimming cost V 7 bases and J 3 bases, with 12 bases left between them.

The J gene is TRBJ1-2, the V gene TRBV30, with D hard to call. CDR3 length equals 11 residues. Trimming took 2 bases from V and 7 from J, leaving 8 bases between them. Per the germline V gene, CDR1 is GTSNPN and CDR2 is SVGIG (reference sequence). The CDR3 region is CAWSLGFGYTF. CDR3 DNA: TGTGCCTGGAGTCTAGGGTTTGGCTACACCTTC.

V and J are TRBV30 and TRBJ1-4; the D gene is possibly TRBD1 (6 bases). The germline gives CDR1 GTSNPN, CDR2 SVGIG (reference sequence). The V gene lost 3 bases and the J gene lost 4 bases, with 15 bases spanning the gap. This CDR3 spans 15 amino acids. This CDR3 is CAWSTEQGYNEKLFF. Here the CDR3 DNA reads TGTGCCTGGAGCACGGAACAGGGTTATAATGAAAAACTGTTTTTT.

CDR3 DNA sequence: TGTGCCAGCAGTGGCTGGACAGAGAGCACAGATACGCAGTATTTT. Its translation is CASSGWTESTDTQYF. The chain couples TRBV6-1 to TRBJ2-3; D possibly corresponds to TRBD1 (6 bases). The CDR3 totals 15 residues. Germline V CDR1 and CDR2: MNHNS, SASEGT. Trimming removed 4 bases from V and 0 bases from J, with 11 bases in between.

About this clone itself: The sample holds other DNA sequences that translate to the same CDR3. The rearrangement uses TRBV11-2 and TRBJ1-4; perhaps TRBD1 as D (5 bases). In germline, CDR1 is SGHAT, CDR2 FQNNGV. The V end was cut by 1 base, the J end by 8 bases, with 5 bases between. The CDR3 contains 12 residues. CDR3 coding DNA: TGTGCCAGCAGCTTAGGGGGCGAAAAACTGTTTTTT. Protein sequence: CASSLGGEKLFF.

This clone showed up just once. The chain uses TRBV5-1 and TRBJ2-7; TRBD2 aligns across 8 bases. The V and J ends lost 5 bases and 3 bases, in that order; junction bases with no gene match: 4. There are 13 residues in the CDR3. CDR1 is SGHRS, CDR2 YFSETQ, per germline. The CDR3 DNA follows: TGCGCCAGCAGGGAAGCGGGAGACTACGAGCAGTACTTC. Its protein product is CASREAGDYEQYF.

The V gene is TRBV4-1, the J gene TRBJ1-1, with 8 bases that match TRBD1. The CDR3 consists of 13 residues. Germline lookup yields CDR1 MGHRA and CDR2 YSYEKL. V gave up 9 bases and J gave up 2 bases; unmatched junction bases: 5. The CDR3 protein is CASRQGTNTEAFF. CDR3 in DNA: TGCGCCAGTCGACAGGGGACCAACACTGAAGCTTTCTTT.

The V call is TRBV29-1, the J call TRBJ2-3, with 8 bases identical to TRBD2. The J segment lost 0 bases and the V segment lost 5 bases, leaving 13 bases of the junction unmatched. This CDR3 has 17 residues. Germline values: CDR1 SQVTM, CDR2 ANQGSEA. The CDR3 DNA reads as TGCAGCGTTACGACTAGCGTCCGACGCACTAGCACAGATACGCAGTATTTT. It translates to CSVTTSVRRTSTDTQYF.

This clone appeared a single time. This chain connects TRBV27 to TRBJ2-5; 9 positions match TRBD2. Germline trimming cut 0 bases from V and 5 bases from J; bases unmatched to any gene: 4. Germline V gives CDR1 MNHEY, CDR2 SMNVEV (reference sequence). This CDR3 is 15 amino acids long. CDR3 nucleotides: TGTGCCAGCAGTTTATCTAGCGGGAGAGGGGAGACCCAGTACTTC. It codes for CASSLSSGRGETQYF.

In this sample, this clone turned up once. Other DNA sequences in the sample encode the same CDR3. This chain connects TRBV11-2 to TRBJ2-7; 8 positions agree with TRBD1. The CDR3 is 15 residues long. J was trimmed by 0 bases and V by 1 base; bases with no gene match: 2. Germline CDR1 SGHAT, CDR2 FQNNGV. The CDR3 region is CASSLAQGASYEQYF. CDR3 in DNA: TGTGCCAGCAGCTTAGCCCAGGGGGCCTCCTACGAGCAGTACTTC.

Of note for this clone: The same CDR3 also results from other DNA sequences found in this sample. CDR3 sequence (DNA): TGTGCCAGCAGCTTCGGCGGAGGCGATGAGCAGTTCTTC. Encoded protein: CASSFGGGDEQFF. The chain uses TRBV5-4 and TRBJ2-1, with a possible D match to TRBD2 (5 bases). The germline CDR1 and CDR2 sequences are SGHNT and YYREEE (reference sequence). V dropped 2 bases and J dropped 8 bases, with 11 bases sitting between them. CDR3 length: 13 amino acids.

The chain uses TRBV7-2 and TRBJ1-1; the match to TRBD1 covers 10 bases. Germline V gene sequence: CDR1 SGHTA, CDR2 FQGNSA. There are 15 residues in the CDR3. Losses at the gene ends were 5 bases for V and 3 bases for J; bases not matched to a gene: 6. The CDR3, as DNA: TGTGCCAGCAGCCCCCGACAGGGGGCGTACACTGAAGCTTTCTTT. The encoded protein is CASSPRQGAYTEAFF.

The rearrangement uses TRBV29-1 and TRBJ2-1; TRBD2 aligns across 10 bases. The CDR3 is 14 amino acids. V lost 5 bases to trimming and J lost 2 bases; unmatched junction nucleotides: 3. Germline V lookup: CDR1 SQVTM, CDR2 ANQGSEA. CDR3 DNA sequence: TGCAGCGTTTTTCTAGCGGGGGCCTACAATGAGCAGTTCTTC. It yields the protein CSVFLAGAYNEQFF.

V gene TRBV5-4 combines with J gene TRBJ2-3; TRBD2 aligns across 10 bases. Germline CDR1 and CDR2: SGHNT and YYREEE (reference sequence). The CDR3 extends over 16 amino acids. The V segment lost 0 bases and the J segment 4 bases; nucleotides outside the gene matches: 5. CDR3 sequence: CASSLGLAGVSDTQYF. CDR3 sequence (DNA): TGTGCCAGCAGCTTGGGGCTAGCGGGAGTTTCAGATACGCAGTATTTT.

The V call is TRBV5-6, the J call TRBJ1-1; possibly TRBD1 for D (5 bases). Germline CDR1 SGHDT, CDR2 YYEEEE. The CDR3 is made up of 16 amino acids. V dropped 2 bases and J dropped 4 bases, with 18 bases sitting between them. The CDR3 reads CASSFGMGGGGTEAFF. The CDR3 bases are TGTGCCAGCAGCTTTGGGATGGGGGGTGGCGGCACTGAAGCTTTCTTT.